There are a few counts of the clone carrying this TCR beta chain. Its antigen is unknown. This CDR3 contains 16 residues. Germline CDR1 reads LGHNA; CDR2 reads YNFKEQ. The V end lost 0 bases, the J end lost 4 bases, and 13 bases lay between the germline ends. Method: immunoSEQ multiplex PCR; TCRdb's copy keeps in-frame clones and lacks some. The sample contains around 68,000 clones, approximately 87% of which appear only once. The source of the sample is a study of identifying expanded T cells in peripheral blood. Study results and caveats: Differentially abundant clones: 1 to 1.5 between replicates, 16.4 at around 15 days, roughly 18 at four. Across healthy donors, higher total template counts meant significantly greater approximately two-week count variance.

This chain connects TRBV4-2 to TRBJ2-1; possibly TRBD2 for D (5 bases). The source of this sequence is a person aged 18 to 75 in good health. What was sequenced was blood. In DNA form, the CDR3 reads TGTGCCAGCAGCCAAGATAGAGCGGAACCTTACAATGAGCAGTTCTTC. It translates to CASSQDRAEPYNEQFF.